This section outlines one T cell receptor (beta chain) sequence together with its context. Trimming left V 7 bases short and J 6 bases short, with 21 bases between. Germline lookup yields CDR1 LNHDA and CDR2 SQIVND (reference sequence). CDR3 length: 15 amino acids. Authors' analysis steps: Researchers report that nucleated cell counts were estimated from reference gene primer amplification. Libraries were prepared by immunoSEQ multiplex PCR; TCRdb keeps only in-frame clonotypes and omits some of them. V and J calls and clone size are given by that table; D and trimming were obtained from the DNA. The data contain some 180,000 clones, 79% of them singletons. The data are from a study of blood T cell repertoires in COVID-19. Study background: Donors in the United States, Italy and Spain gave samples during acute or convalescent COVID-19. Sample material is recorded as cDNA or gDNA derived from T cells, B-cell-depleted T cells, or PBMCs.

The receptor's source is a woman aged 40 to 50 with COVID-19, enrolled during active disease. The rearrangement uses TRBV19 and TRBJ1-1; unclear D gene. The specimen was peripheral blood. The CDR3 nucleotides are TGTGCCAGTACCAAAAATCAGGAGGTCTGGTCTGAAGCTTTCTTT. Protein product: CASTKNQEVWSEAFF.